This T cell receptor (beta chain) is from a study of blood T cell repertoires in COVID-19 (dated by TCRdb to the early 2020s). In the study overall: Samples from collaborators originated in the United States, Italy and Spain and spanned both the acute and convalescent phases of COVID-19. The prospective study material was composed of cDNA or gDNA derived from T cells, B-cell-depleted T cells, or PBMCs. The dataset comprised deeply sampled blood TCRbeta repertoires from subjects exposed to, actively infected with, or recovered from COVID-19. The repertoires were released in a freely available public database intended as a resource for research on the immune response to SARS-CoV-2. The samples were drawn from two sources: the first 160 participants of the ongoing ImmuneRACE study, and about 1,300 subjects contributed by 6 global collaborators. The sample metadata nearly always contained a de-identified subject ID, COVID-19 status, age in years and sex. Where available, HLA class I and class II types were obtained from metadata supplied by the sample provider rather than from assay-based typing.

Overall results and qualifications from the work: Clinical and demographic metadata were provided uncurated, with the amount varying by source and participant.

TCRbeta CDR3 regions were amplified from genomic DNA using the immunoSEQ Assay, a bias-controlled multiplex PCR. Processing in the source paper ran as follows. Nucleated cell counts per sample were estimated from amplification of reference gene primers within the assay. Sequence reads were collapsed and filtered to measure the absolute abundance of every unique TCRbeta CDR3 rearrangement. For each sample, productive Simpson clonality was calculated as the square root of Simpson's diversity index across productive rearrangements. This immuneACCESS table, as held by TCRdb, lists in-frame sequences with V and J called but not all clones. Of the missing ones, under half trace to an unresolved V gene in checked studies; the others have no known cause. That table furnishes V, J and clone size, whereas the DNA furnished D and trimming. The sample table shows roughly 150,000 clones, and 65% to 85% are seen once. The ten largest clones take up 11% of the sample.

Each collaborating institution followed its own protocols to collect whole blood in K2EDTA tubes. For TCRbeta analysis, collaborators shipped samples as frozen whole blood, isolated PBMCs, or DNA extracted from either of those sample types. Worth noting for this clone: Its binding antigen is unknown. Base qualities are not recorded, but no much larger clone differs from it by a single base.

The sequencing input was peripheral blood. The clonotype originates from a man between 70 and 80 years old with active or convalescent COVID-19.

The CDR3 has the sequence CASSIKGVVLGYTF. Read as DNA, the sequence is TGTGCCAGCAGCATCAAAGGGGTCGTGCTTGGCTACACCTTC. The chain couples TRBV7-9 to TRBJ1-2; the D region possibly corresponds to TRBD1 (5 bases align). CDR1 and CDR2 were assigned from the germline V gene (reference sequence) as SEHNR and FQNEAQ. Cut back by 5 bases and 7 bases, the V and J ends lie 17 bases apart. The CDR3, from cysteine to phenylalanine, totals 14 residues. Only the CDR3 part of the read is kept: 42 bases, read in frame from the first base.